This TCR beta chain was sequenced during a study of cytomegalovirus exposure and HLA in healthy donors (dated by TCRdb to 2017 to 2019). Some background on the complete study: In an earlier analysis of 550 to 750 of the donors, 276 Gb of sequence data and 95 million to 130 million unique TCR beta sequences from roughly 200 million T cells were reported. Around 320 gigabases of sequencing data and approximately 85 million unique TCR sequences were included in an early release covering about 700 HLA-typed donors. Of the roughly 400 genotyped donors, 75% to 85% were placed in the genetic ancestry cluster associated with self-reported Caucasian donors. The study aimed to test whether cataloging public T cell receptors could reveal signatures of past pathogen exposure. The study used immunosequencing to profile the T cell repertoires of 666 subjects and linked those repertoires to cytomegalovirus serostatus. A separate validation cohort of about 110 different subjects was used in addition to the roughly 720-subject first cohort. To predict cytomegalovirus infection status, the study brought together high-throughput TCR immunosequencing, statistical association of individual TCRs with disease status, and machine learning. A later analysis re-examined previously published TCR beta repertoires from 610 or so donors and added high-resolution HLA genotyping to investigate patterns of TCR occurrence. Rather than using new phenotypic data, the later analysis identified candidate immune exposures from TCR beta sequences and from how often those sequences occurred across donors. An earlier analysis of several hundred of the donors applied high-throughput TCR beta sequencing to assess whether each TCR beta V gene segment acted as functional or pseudogenic. Donor age, sex, ethnicity and CMV serostatus were collected together with the repertoire data. A later genetic analysis took genome-wide SNP genotypes for about 55% of the 666 donors and used that subset as a discovery cohort. Every discovery cohort repertoire had been produced on one sequencing platform. Both class I and class II loci were covered by HLA typing, at four-digit resolution. The number of typed donors differed by locus: 629-630 for A, B, C, DRB1 and DQB1; 500 to 550 for DQA1; 600 to 610 for DPA1; and about 470 for DPB1. About 5 DR-DQ haplotypes were handled as single units for association and clustering, since linkage in the cohort was strong. Among approximately 370 genotyped donors of the cohort, an average of about 240,000 unique TCR beta nucleotide sequences was sequenced per donor, of which approximately 18% were non-productive.

Beyond this particular receptor, the publication reports: Linkage disequilibrium might explain the correlated functional status among segregating V segments, but an unknown experimental factor could not be excluded. Compared with the 666-donor mean, donors in an Asian-associated ancestry cluster had fewer N-insertions in productive TCRs, according to a later genetic analysis. V-gene and J-gene trimming of TCR beta chains was associated with a missense DCLRE1C variant in a later genetic analysis, and the association was replicated in an independent cohort. Because the 87-base-pair reads could not distinguish some IMGT-functional V segments, including TRBV6-2 and TRBV6-3, those segments were excluded. A cluster of highly shared sequence variants was judged likely to represent a technical artifact of the sequencing pipeline. Strong co-occurrence of HLA alleles, especially DR and DQ, made assigning TCR associations to individual alleles difficult. According to a later analysis, most CMV-associated TCR beta chains appeared to be HLA-restricted, and the HLA associations seemed to be driven largely by CMV exposure. Specific HLA alleles were associated with 15,000 to 20,000 TCR beta sequences at a false discovery rate of 0.05 in a later analysis. The only immune exposure information available for the cohort was CMV serostatus. In a later analysis, the rate of TCR association differed among HLA loci, with DRB1 alleles having the most associated TCRs and HLA-C alleles having the fewest. Roughly uniform sequencing depth across donors was assumed in presence/absence analyses, although this assumption may not hold. Most TCR sequences were seen in very few donors, while some public TCRs were found in many individuals. According to a later analysis, parvovirus B19, influenza, CMV and Epstein-Barr virus appeared linked to several top co-occurrence clusters. An earlier analysis of some 560 of the donors showed that most TCR beta V segments appeared in productive rearrangements either about 90% or about 30% of the time, which broadly matched IMGT annotations. The classifier was reported to diagnose cytomegalovirus status with high specificity and sensitivity in both the original cohort and the validation cohort. Because HLA typing was unavailable for some donors at each locus, only the typed subset was used in association tests. Compared with equally common non-associated chains, HLA-associated TCR beta chains in a later analysis were more clonally expanded and had lower generation probabilities. A total of about 180 TCR beta chains were listed by the study as associated with cytomegalovirus. In this cohort, only TCR beta chains were sequenced, and detectable features were limited by the absence of alpha or paired-chain data. Because counts were too low, seventeen rarely observed V segments, including chromosome 9 orphons, were left out of the earlier analysis of approximately 580 of the donors. A further reported finding was that TCR beta sequences accurately predicted the HLA-A and HLA-B alleles for most subjects in the first cohort. In vitro tests confirmed that a few of the cytomegalovirus-associated TCR beta chains recognize cytomegalovirus antigens. The authors suggested that the approach could potentially be extended to other disease states and immunological phenotypes.

The library was built by means of the immunoSEQ multiplex PCR assay. For the multiplex PCR, a mixture combining 60 forward primers for TCR Vbeta segments and 13 reverse primers for TCR Jbeta segments was used. A multiplex PCR assay on genomic DNA amplified the CDR3 region of rearranged TCR beta genes. On the Illumina HiSeq System, the amplified TCR beta libraries were sequenced as 87-base-pair reads. The paper's processing steps were these. Across the 500 to 700 repertoires, a later analysis counted 75 million to 90 million unique TCR beta chains, approximately 10 million of which were shared by at least two donors. A nearest-neighbor algorithm error-corrected the raw reads and collapsed the reads into unique sequences, merging closely related sequences to remove PCR and sequencing errors. CDR3 sequences were aligned to IMGT reference sequences to assign V, D and J gene segments. For a sequence to be retained, a match of at least six nucleotides was required to both a V gene segment and a J gene segment. Rearrangements were called productive when the CDR3 lacked stop codons and stayed in frame with V and J; all others were non-productive. Following IMGT convention, CDR3 was defined as the stretch from the second conserved V-encoded cysteine to the conserved J-encoded phenylalanine. In an earlier analysis of around 640 of the donors, sequences lacking an unambiguous match to a single V gene segment were excluded. An earlier analysis of several hundred of the donors called V segments functional above 56.7% productive rearrangements and segregating when the between-donor standard deviation exceeded 5%. A statistical classification framework was built for diagnosing cytomegalovirus status from the catalog of TCR beta chain sequences. In a later analysis, V and J genes were assigned by comparing TCR nucleotide sequences against IMGT/GENE-DB human TR gene sequences. In a later analysis, CDR3 sequences and most-parsimonious VDJ recombination scenarios were assigned using the TCRdist pipeline. In a later analysis, every TCR beta chain was defined by the combination of its CDR3 amino acid sequence and its V-gene family, and reads without a unique V-gene family were dropped. A later analysis removed nearly 600 highly shared, low-generation-probability nucleotide sequences to deal with suspected cross-contamination and a sequencing artifact. In a later analysis, a clonal expansion index for each public chain was calculated from normalized within-repertoire ranks of inferred template counts. In a later analysis, generation probabilities were computed using a VDJ recombination model fitted to out-of-frame rearrangements, and the results were checked against IGoR. In a later analysis, TCR-TCR, TCR-HLA and TCR-CMV co-occurrence was scored with hypergeometric tests, and a repertoire-size bias correction was applied to TCR pairs. To estimate false discovery rates, a later analysis permuted the HLA or CMV assignments 20 times. A later analysis grouped co-occurring TCRs with DBSCAN, adding TCRdist sequence similarity when clustering within HLA-allele-positive subsets. Repertoires with fewer than 30,000 or more than 120,000 public chains, plus five repertoires with anomalous nucleotide sharing, were excluded from co-occurrence clustering. The clones in this table, taken by TCRdb from immuneACCESS, are in-frame only. Not every clone is retained; where verified, under half of the shortfall comes from an unresolved V gene, and the cause of the rest is unknown. V and J calls and clone size are those listed in that table; D and trimming were worked out from the DNA. This sample has about 91,000 clones in its table, and 64% of those were observed once. The leading ten clones occupy 2% to 2.5% of the sample.

As regards this clone: Which antigen it targets is not known. Within one base of it there is no much larger clone, and no base qualities were kept.

In total, roughly 670 healthy bone marrow donors made up the cohort. All cohort members were sampled while nominally healthy, although unrecorded immune exposures were likely present. CMV serostatus was recorded as positive for about 310 and negative for about 50% of the 666 cohort members, whereas no CMV serostatus was recorded for the donor in question. A peripheral blood sample was collected from each donor, and TCR beta sequencing was performed on peripheral blood mononuclear cells. Genomic DNA extraction from the blood cell samples was performed with the Qiagen DNeasy Blood Extraction Kit. The CDR3 sequence holds 15 residues, the cysteine and phenylalanine included. Only the CDR3 part of the read is kept: 45 bases, read in frame from the first base. CDR1 SQVTM and CDR2 ANQGSEA are derived from the germline V gene. V loses 2 bases of germline sequence and J loses 1 base, and the interval between the two ends is 14 bases.

Specimen: PBMCs. The chain is encoded by TRBV29-1 joined to TRBJ2-5; matching of 6 bases hints at TRBD2 as the D gene. The TCR was taken from a human donor in good health. CDR3 loop: CSVESVGGLQETQYF. Read as DNA, the sequence is TGCAGCGTTGAAAGCGTCGGGGGTCTCCAAGAGACCCAGTACTTC.